This TCR beta chain came from a study of CD8 T cells in ankylosing spondylitis. From the 5' RACE reads, TCRdb called clonotypes with MiXCR, one entry per CDR3 protein. This table holds approximately 88,000 distinct CDR3 sequences, just under 9% found once. V was clipped by 1 base and J by 1 base; unmatched bases: 9. This CDR3 contains 19 residues. The germline V gene encodes CDR1 MDHEN and CDR2 SYDVKM. This clonotype was recorded a few times. The sequencing input was blood, either unsorted or a sorted T cell fraction (not recorded which). This receptor was taken from a male donor with ankylosing spondylitis or in good health (not recorded which). The V gene is TRBV28, the J gene TRBJ2-2; 10 bases align to TRBD2. This chain's CDR3 is CASSLFWASGGQNTGELFF. CDR3 nucleotide sequence: TGTGCCAGCAGTTTATTCTGGGCTAGCGGGGGCCAGAACACCGGGGAGCTGTTTTTT.